This T cell receptor beta chain was observed in a study of blood T cell repertoires in COVID-19. This CDR3 contains 18 residues. Losses at the gene ends were 1 base for V and 4 bases for J; bases not matched to a gene: 14. CDR1 and CDR2 (germline): SGHRS, YFSETQ. Measured with immunoSEQ multiplex PCR; TCRdb has only the in-frame clones, and not every one. Among 55,000 to 80,000 clones listed, roughly three quarters were seen once. The clonotype comes from an elderly woman with active or convalescent COVID-19. Sequences were obtained from peripheral blood. V gene TRBV5-1 combines with J gene TRBJ1-2, with 9 positions matching TRBD1. CDR3 amino acids: CASSLRAGTGNGAYGYTF. Written as DNA, the CDR3 is TGCGCCAGCAGCTTGAGGGCTGGGACAGGGAACGGGGCCTATGGCTACACCTTC.